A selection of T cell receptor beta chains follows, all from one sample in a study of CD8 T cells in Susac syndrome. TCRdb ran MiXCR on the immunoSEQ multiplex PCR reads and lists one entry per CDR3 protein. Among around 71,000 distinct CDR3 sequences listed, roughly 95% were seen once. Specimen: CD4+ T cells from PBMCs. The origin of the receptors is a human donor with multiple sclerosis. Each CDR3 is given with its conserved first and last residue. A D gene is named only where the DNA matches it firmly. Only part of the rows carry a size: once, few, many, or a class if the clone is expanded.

CDR3 protein: CASSALGLGITDTQYF
CDR3 DNA: TGTGCCAGCAGCGCCCTGGGACTAGGGATCACAGATACGCAGTATTTT
V gene: TRBV9
J gene: TRBJ2-3
D gene: TRBD2
clone size: -

CDR3 protein: CASSRDSGANVLTF
CDR3 DNA: TGTGCCAGCAGTCGAGACTCTGGGGCCAACGTCCTGACTTTC
V gene: TRBV7-6
J gene: TRBJ2-6
D gene: -
clone size: -

CDR3 protein: CSARSPGGLDEQYF
CDR3 DNA: TGCAGTGCAAGATCCCCGGGGGGGCTCGACGAGCAGTACTTC
V gene: TRBV20-1
J gene: TRBJ2-7
D gene: TRBD2
clone size: -

CDR3 protein: CAARPVAGQETQYF
CDR3 DNA: TGTGCCGCCCGTCCCGTAGCGGGGCAAGAGACCCAGTACTTC
V gene: TRBV10-3
J gene: TRBJ2-5
D gene: TRBD2
clone size: once

CDR3 protein: CASSYDSNYGYTF
CDR3 DNA: TGTGCCAGCAGTTACGACAGCAACTATGGCTACACCTTC
V gene: TRBV6-5
J gene: TRBJ1-2
D gene: -
clone size: -

CDR3 protein: CASSHGQGVRPQHF
CDR3 DNA: TGTGCCAGCAGCCATGGACAGGGGGTGCGGCCCCAGCATTTT
V gene: TRBV3-1
J gene: TRBJ1-5
D gene: TRBD1
clone size: -

CDR3 protein: CATSRSGGTGSGNTIYF
CDR3 DNA: TGTGCCACCAGCAGGTCGGGTGGAACGGGCTCTGGAAACACCATATATTTT
V gene: TRBV15
J gene: TRBJ1-3
D gene: -
clone size: -

CDR3 protein: CSAGTGVNTEAFF
CDR3 DNA: TGCAGCGCAGGGACAGGGGTGAACACTGAAGCTTTCTTT
V gene: TRBV29-1
J gene: TRBJ1-1
D gene: TRBD1
clone size: -

CDR3 protein: CSVEIGTSGDIPPGNEQFF
CDR3 DNA: TGCAGCGTTGAGATTGGGACTAGCGGGGATATACCCCCAGGGAATGAGCAGTTCTTC
V gene: TRBV29-1
J gene: TRBJ2-1
D gene: TRBD2
clone size: -

CDR3 protein: CSVDGQTNTEAFF
CDR3 DNA: TGCAGCGTTGACGGGCAGACGAACACTGAAGCTTTCTTT
V gene: TRBV29-1
J gene: TRBJ1-1
D gene: -
clone size: once

CDR3 protein: CASSAFYEQYF
CDR3 DNA: TGTGCCAGCAGCGCGTTCTACGAGCAGTACTTC
V gene: TRBV2
J gene: TRBJ2-7
D gene: -
clone size: -

CDR3 protein: CASSSQGQGVTEQYF
CDR3 DNA: TGCGCCAGCAGCTCCCAGGGACAGGGGGTTACCGAGCAGTACTTC
V gene: TRBV5-1
J gene: TRBJ2-7
D gene: TRBD1
clone size: -

CDR3 protein: CASSQAVDGAYEQYF
CDR3 DNA: TGCGCCAGCAGCCAAGCCGTGGACGGAGCCTACGAGCAGTACTTC
V gene: TRBV4-1
J gene: TRBJ2-7
D gene: -
clone size: -

CDR3 protein: CASSTKQTGLSYNEQFF
CDR3 DNA: TGTGCCAGCAGTACCAAACAGACAGGGTTGTCCTACAATGAGCAGTTCTTC
V gene: TRBV28
J gene: TRBJ2-1
D gene: TRBD1
clone size: -

CDR3 protein: CASSDRGLASEQYF
CDR3 DNA: TGCGCCAGCAGTGACAGGGGACTAGCGAGCGAGCAGTACTTC
V gene: TRBV10-2
J gene: TRBJ2-7
D gene: TRBD2
clone size: -

CDR3 protein: CASSQSVFSPLHF
CDR3 DNA: TGTGCCAGCAGCCAATCGGTTTTTTCACCCCTCCACTTT
V gene: TRBV3-1
J gene: TRBJ1-6
D gene: -
clone size: -

CDR3 protein: CASSLQGHAVNTEAFF
CDR3 DNA: TGTGCCAGCAGCCTTCAGGGACACGCGGTGAACACTGAAGCTTTCTTT
V gene: TRBV3-1
J gene: TRBJ1-1
D gene: -
clone size: -

CDR3 protein: CASSHNFEGRRYF
CDR3 DNA: TGTGCCAGCAGCCATAATTTCGAGGGAAGACGGTACTTC
V gene: TRBV14
J gene: TRBJ2-7
D gene: -
clone size: -

CDR3 protein: CASSLVSGGAEETQYF
CDR3 DNA: TGTGCCAGCAGCTTGGTTAGCGGGGGGGCGGAAGAGACCCAGTACTTC
V gene: TRBV5-6
J gene: TRBJ2-5
D gene: TRBD2
clone size: -

CDR3 protein: CASSFQGLEQFF
CDR3 DNA: TGTGCCAGCAGCTTTCAGGGACTTGAGCAGTTCTTC
V gene: TRBV7-9
J gene: TRBJ2-1
D gene: -
clone size: -

CDR3 protein: CASSPQTGNYEQYF
CDR3 DNA: TGTGCCAGCAGCCCGCAGACAGGGAACTACGAGCAGTACTTC
V gene: TRBV6-6
J gene: TRBJ2-7
D gene: TRBD1
clone size: -

CDR3 protein: CAWRSYEKLFF
CDR3 DNA: TGTGCCTGGAGATCGTATGAAAAACTGTTTTTT
V gene: TRBV30
J gene: TRBJ1-4
D gene: -
clone size: -

CDR3 protein: CASSLSLGQGDGYTF
CDR3 DNA: TGTGCCAGCAGCTTATCTCTTGGGCAGGGGGATGGCTACACCTTC
V gene: TRBV5-4
J gene: TRBJ1-2
D gene: TRBD1
clone size: -

CDR3 protein: CASSEGAGGHDNEQFF
CDR3 DNA: TGTGCCAGCAGTGAAGGGGCGGGGGGGCATGACAATGAGCAGTTCTTC
V gene: TRBV27
J gene: TRBJ2-1
D gene: TRBD2
clone size: -

CDR3 protein: CSATLLDEQYF
CDR3 DNA: TGCAGTGCTACGTTACTGGACGAGCAGTACTTC
V gene: TRBV20-1
J gene: TRBJ2-7
D gene: -
clone size: -